These T cell receptor beta chains were read from a single sample in a study of neoadjuvant nivolumab and ipilimumab in lung cancer. The data were produced by immunoSEQ multiplex PCR, yet TCRdb's version contains in-frame clones alone and is incomplete. The table includes 26,000 or so clones, 75% to 85% detected once. The material was tumor tissue, obtained after neoadjuvant nivolumab, alone or with ipilimumab, at or shortly before surgery. These receptors were taken from an adult with non-small cell lung cancer. The CDR3 runs from the conserved cysteine through the conserved F or W. A D gene is named only where the DNA matches it firmly. Not all rows give a size; the values are once, few, many and, for expanded clones, a class.

size: -
V: TRBV4-2
J: TRBJ1-6
D: -
DNA: TGTGCCAGCAGCCCCCGGACGGAGAATAATTCACCCCTCCACTTT
CDR3: CASSPRTENNSPLHF

size: -
V: TRBV6-6
J: TRBJ2-1
D: -
DNA: TGTGCCAGCATTGTCGAGAGCTCCTACAATGAGCAGTTCTTC
CDR3: CASIVESSYNEQFF

size: -
V: TRBV7-2
J: TRBJ1-5
D: -
DNA: TGTGCCAGCAGCGATAGACAGGCGGCTCAGCCCCAGCATTTT
CDR3: CASSDRQAAQPQHF

size: -
V: TRBV30
J: TRBJ2-5
D: TRBD1
DNA: TGTGCCTGGACTCTCGGGACAGTCCAAGAGACCCAGTACTTC
CDR3: CAWTLGTVQETQYF

size: few
V: TRBV4-3
J: TRBJ2-5
D: -
DNA: TGCGCCAGCAGCCAAGAGATCAGTGTCGGGGAGACCCAGTACTTC
CDR3: CASSQEISVGETQYF

size: -
V: TRBV7-2
J: TRBJ2-6
D: -
DNA: TGTGCCAGCACCCCCCAAGTGGCGGGGGCCACTGGGGCCAACGTCCTGACTTTC
CDR3: CASTPQVAGATGANVLTF

size: -
V: TRBV2
J: TRBJ1-6
D: -
DNA: TGTGCCAGCAGACGTCCGGGGACTAATTCACCCCTCCACTTT
CDR3: CASRRPGTNSPLHF

size: -
V: TRBV9
J: TRBJ2-7
D: TRBD1
DNA: TGTGCCAGCAGCGTACAGGGACAGGCGGCCCACGAGCAGTACTTC
CDR3: CASSVQGQAAHEQYF

size: -
V: TRBV30
J: TRBJ1-5
D: -
DNA: TGTGCCTGGAGTGTCCAGGACAATCAGCCCCAGCATTTT
CDR3: CAWSVQDNQPQHF

size: few
V: TRBV6-4
J: TRBJ2-6
D: -
DNA: TGTGCCAGCAGTGACTCGCACTCTGGGGCCAACGTCCTGACTTTC
CDR3: CASSDSHSGANVLTF

size: -
V: TRBV7-8
J: TRBJ2-1
D: -
DNA: TGTGCCAGCAGCTTTCAGGGTAGGAACAATGAGCAGTTCTTC
CDR3: CASSFQGRNNEQFF

size: -
V: TRBV7-5
J: TRBJ2-2
D: -
DNA: TGTGCCAGAAGCAATCCAGGGGGCACCGGGGAGCTGTTTTTT
CDR3: CARSNPGGTGELFF

size: -
V: TRBV6-1
J: TRBJ1-2
D: TRBD1
DNA: TGTGCCAGCGAGACCGCCGGGACAGGGAGGAAAGGCTACACCTTC
CDR3: CASETAGTGRKGYTF

size: once
V: TRBV6-5
J: TRBJ1-4
D: -
DNA: TGTGCCAGCAGTTACAGTCTAGCTAATGAAAAACTGTTTTTT
CDR3: CASSYSLANEKLFF

size: -
V: TRBV6-6
J: TRBJ1-5
D: TRBD1
DNA: TGTGCCAGCAGAACTGGACAGGGGGAGTATCAGCCCCAGCATTTT
CDR3: CASRTGQGEYQPQHF

size: few
V: TRBV5-1
J: TRBJ1-5
D: -
DNA: TGCGCCAGCAGCCCCGGCGGGGGGAATCAGCCCCAGCATTTT
CDR3: CASSPGGGNQPQHF

size: -
V: TRBV9
J: TRBJ2-3
D: -
DNA: TGTGCCAGCAGCGGAGGGAGGGGGGGCCCAGATACGCAGTATTTT
CDR3: CASSGGRGGPDTQYF

size: -
V: TRBV28
J: TRBJ1-5
D: -
DNA: TGTGCCAGCAGTTACCGATTATGGGCAGGCAATCAGCCCCAGCATTTT
CDR3: CASSYRLWAGNQPQHF

size: -
V: TRBV6-5
J: TRBJ2-5
D: -
DNA: TGTGCCAGCAGTTACTCGTGGGTAGCGGAGACCCAGTACTTC
CDR3: CASSYSWVAETQYF

size: -
V: TRBV13
J: TRBJ2-5
D: TRBD2
DNA: TGTGCCAGCAGCTTAAACCTAGCGGGGGGGCCTGAGACCCAGTACTTC
CDR3: CASSLNLAGGPETQYF

size: -
V: TRBV6-6
J: TRBJ2-5
D: -
DNA: TGTGCCAGCAGTTACTCGAGCCAAGAGACCCAGTACTTC
CDR3: CASSYSSQETQYF

size: -
V: TRBV14
J: TRBJ2-7
D: TRBD2
DNA: TGTGCCAGCAGCCCATCCGGGACTAGTCACTACGAGCAGTACTTC
CDR3: CASSPSGTSHYEQYF

size: -
V: TRBV19
J: TRBJ1-2
D: -
DNA: TGTGCCAGTAGTATACGGGAATTTCCCCACACCTTC
CDR3: CASSIREFPHTF

size: -
V: TRBV11-2
J: TRBJ1-1
D: -
DNA: TGTGCCAGCAGCCCGGTTTTTTACCCCGGGGGGAACACTGAAGCTTTCTTT
CDR3: CASSPVFYPGGNTEAFF

size: -
V: TRBV5-1
J: TRBJ2-2
D: -
DNA: TGCGCCAGCAGCTTAGGGTGGACCGGGGAGCTGTTTTTT
CDR3: CASSLGWTGELFF

size: -
V: TRBV30
J: TRBJ2-7
D: TRBD2
DNA: TGTGCCTGGAGACCCATAGCGGGAAGCTCCTACGAGCAGTACTTC
CDR3: CAWRPIAGSSYEQYF

size: -
V: TRBV7-2
J: TRBJ2-7
D: -
DNA: TGTGCCAGCAGCCCAAGCAGAGCCTCCTACGAGCAGTACTTC
CDR3: CASSPSRASYEQYF

size: -
V: TRBV15
J: TRBJ1-2
D: -
DNA: TGTGCCACCAGCACAGACAGGAACTATGGCTACACCTTC
CDR3: CATSTDRNYGYTF

size: -
V: TRBV14
J: TRBJ2-3
D: TRBD2
DNA: TGTGCCAGCAGCCTTAGCGGGGGGGATGGCGCAGATACGCAGTATTTT
CDR3: CASSLSGGDGADTQYF

size: -
V: TRBV11-3
J: TRBJ2-1
D: TRBD1
DNA: TGTGCCAGCAGCTCCCGGACAGGGGCGCTTGAGCAGTTCTTC
CDR3: CASSSRTGALEQFF

size: -
V: TRBV5-1
J: TRBJ1-1
D: TRBD1
DNA: TGCGCCAGCAGCGAGACAGGGTTCGGCACTGAAGCTTTCTTT
CDR3: CASSETGFGTEAFF

size: -
V: TRBV6-5
J: TRBJ2-3
D: TRBD1
DNA: TGTGCCAGCAGTCGGACAGGGGTTCTTGGAGATACGCAGTATTTT
CDR3: CASSRTGVLGDTQYF

size: -
V: TRBV18
J: TRBJ2-3
D: -
DNA: TGTGCCAGCTCACCGGGGCGGTCCACAGATACGCAGTATTTT
CDR3: CASSPGRSTDTQYF

size: -
V: TRBV18
J: TRBJ1-2
D: TRBD1
DNA: TGTGCCAGCTCACCCGTACTGACAGGGGGCTCTGGTGGCTACACCTTC
CDR3: CASSPVLTGGSGGYTF

size: -
V: TRBV7-9
J: TRBJ2-7
D: -
DNA: TGTGCCAGCAGCGGCGACAGGCTCGAGCAGTACTTC
CDR3: CASSGDRLEQYF

size: -
V: TRBV29-1
J: TRBJ2-5
D: -
DNA: TGCAGCGTTGATCTCGCCCTCCAAGAGACCCAGTACTTC
CDR3: CSVDLALQETQYF

size: -
V: TRBV5-6
J: TRBJ2-7
D: -
DNA: TGTGCCAGCAGCTTGTGGGGAGTCGAGCAGTACTTC
CDR3: CASSLWGVEQYF

size: few
V: TRBV25-1
J: TRBJ2-1
D: -
DNA: TGTGCCAGCAGTGTGTTTTGGGATGAGCAGTTCTTC
CDR3: CASSVFWDEQFF

size: -
V: TRBV6-1
J: TRBJ1-2
D: TRBD1
DNA: TGTGCCAGCAGTCTCCAGACAGGGGGCTACTATGGCTACACCTTC
CDR3: CASSLQTGGYYGYTF

size: -
V: TRBV5-6
J: TRBJ2-7
D: TRBD2
DNA: TGTGCCAGCAGCTTTGGGAGCGGGATAATCGAGCAGTACTTC
CDR3: CASSFGSGIIEQYF

size: -
V: TRBV7-9
J: TRBJ1-1
D: TRBD1
DNA: TGTGCCAGCAGCTCCTCCGGGACAGAATTAGAAGCTTTCTTT
CDR3: CASSSSGTELEAFF

size: -
V: TRBV2
J: TRBJ1-1
D: -
DNA: TGTGCCAGCGGGCTGATACAGGGAGTGGGAACTGAAGCTTTCTTT
CDR3: CASGLIQGVGTEAFF

size: -
V: TRBV10-3
J: TRBJ2-3
D: TRBD1
DNA: TGTGCCATGGGGTTGGGGACAGGGGGCAACACAGATACGCAGTATTTT
CDR3: CAMGLGTGGNTDTQYF

size: -
V: TRBV5-1
J: TRBJ1-1
D: TRBD1
DNA: TGCGCCAGCAGCCCAATCGACGAGGGTGGGACAGGGGCGAACACTGAAGCTTTCTTT
CDR3: CASSPIDEGGTGANTEAFF

size: once
V: TRBV6-1
J: TRBJ2-1
D: -
DNA: TGTGCCAGCAGTACCGGGACCACCTCCTACAATGAGCAGTTCTTC
CDR3: CASSTGTTSYNEQFF

size: -
V: TRBV11-1
J: TRBJ1-1
D: -
DNA: TGTGCCAGCAGCTTATTCTCGAGGGGATGGACTGAAGCTTTCTTT
CDR3: CASSLFSRGWTEAFF

size: -
V: TRBV5-1
J: TRBJ1-5
D: TRBD1
DNA: TGCGCCAGCAGTTCCACAGGGGGGCATCAGCCCCAGCATTTT
CDR3: CASSSTGGHQPQHF

size: -
V: TRBV13
J: TRBJ2-3
D: -
DNA: TGTGCCAGCAGCTTAGGGACTAAAGATACGCAGTATTTT
CDR3: CASSLGTKDTQYF

size: few
V: TRBV6-5
J: TRBJ1-2
D: TRBD1
DNA: TGTGCCAGCAGTTACTCTACAGGGGATGGCTACACCTTC
CDR3: CASSYSTGDGYTF

size: -
V: TRBV6-5
J: TRBJ1-3
D: -
DNA: TGTGCCAGCAAACCGCAGGGATTTGGAAACACCATATATTTT
CDR3: CASKPQGFGNTIYF

size: once
V: TRBV29-1
J: TRBJ2-7
D: -
DNA: TGCAGCGTTGTACAACAGGGAGGGAACGAGCAGTACTTC
CDR3: CSVVQQGGNEQYF

size: -
V: TRBV6-6
J: TRBJ2-7
D: TRBD1
DNA: TGTGCCAGCAGCCCTACAGGGGTGCAGTACTTC
CDR3: CASSPTGVQYF

size: -
V: TRBV9
J: TRBJ1-1
D: -
DNA: TGTGCCAGCAGCGTGGGGCCGGGCACTGAAGCTTTCTTT
CDR3: CASSVGPGTEAFF

size: -
V: TRBV6-5
J: TRBJ2-7
D: TRBD1
DNA: TGTGCCAGCAGCTTCGGACAGGGAAGCTCCTACGAGCAGTACTTC
CDR3: CASSFGQGSSYEQYF

size: -
V: TRBV5-1
J: TRBJ2-7
D: -
DNA: TGCGCCAGCAGCTTGGGGGCAGGGGAAACCTACGAGCAGTACTTC
CDR3: CASSLGAGETYEQYF

size: -
V: TRBV29-1
J: TRBJ2-5
D: -
DNA: TGCAGCGTTTCCCCGCCGACAGTCAGAGAGACCCAGTACTTC
CDR3: CSVSPPTVRETQYF

size: once
V: TRBV7-9
J: TRBJ2-6
D: -
DNA: TGTGCCAGCAGCTTAGAAAGGGGAAGCTCTGGGGCCAACGTCCTGACTTTC
CDR3: CASSLERGSSGANVLTF

size: -
V: TRBV27
J: TRBJ2-1
D: TRBD2
DNA: TGTGCCAGCAGTCCTTGGCTAGCGGGATACAATGAGCAGTTCTTC
CDR3: CASSPWLAGYNEQFF

size: -
V: TRBV2
J: TRBJ1-5
D: -
DNA: TGTGCCAGCAGTGACGCAGGGCCCGGTCAGCCCCAGCATTTT
CDR3: CASSDAGPGQPQHF

size: -
V: TRBV5-1
J: TRBJ1-5
D: TRBD1
DNA: TGCGCCAGCAGCACCGGGACAGGGATTGGTCAGCCCCAGCATTTT
CDR3: CASSTGTGIGQPQHF